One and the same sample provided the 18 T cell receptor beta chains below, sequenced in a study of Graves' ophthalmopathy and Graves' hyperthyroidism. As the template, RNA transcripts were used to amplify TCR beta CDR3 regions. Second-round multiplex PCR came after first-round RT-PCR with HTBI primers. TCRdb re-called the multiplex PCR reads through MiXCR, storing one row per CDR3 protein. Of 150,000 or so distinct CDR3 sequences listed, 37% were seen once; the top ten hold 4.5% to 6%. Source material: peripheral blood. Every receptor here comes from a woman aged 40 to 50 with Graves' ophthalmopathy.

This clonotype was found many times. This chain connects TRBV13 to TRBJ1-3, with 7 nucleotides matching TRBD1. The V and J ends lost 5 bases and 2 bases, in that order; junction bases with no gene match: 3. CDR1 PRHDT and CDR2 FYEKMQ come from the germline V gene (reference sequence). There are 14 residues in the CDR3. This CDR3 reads CASSPQGAGNTIYF. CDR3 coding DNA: TGTGCCAGCAGCCCTCAGGGGGCTGGAAACACCATATATTTT.

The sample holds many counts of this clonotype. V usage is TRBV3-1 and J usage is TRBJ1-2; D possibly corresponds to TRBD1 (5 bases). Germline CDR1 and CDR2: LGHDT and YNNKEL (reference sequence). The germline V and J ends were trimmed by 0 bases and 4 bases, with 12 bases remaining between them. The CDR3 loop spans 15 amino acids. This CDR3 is CASSQDQGLLYGYTF. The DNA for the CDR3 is TGTGCCAGCAGCCAAGATCAGGGACTCCTCTATGGCTACACCTTC. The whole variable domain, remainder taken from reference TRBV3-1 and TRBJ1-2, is DTAVSQTPKYLVTQMGNDKSIKCEQNLGHDTMYWYKQDSKKFLKIMFSYNNKELIINETVPNRFSPKSPDKAHLNLHINSLELGDSAVYFCASSQDQGLLYGYTFGSGTRLTVV.

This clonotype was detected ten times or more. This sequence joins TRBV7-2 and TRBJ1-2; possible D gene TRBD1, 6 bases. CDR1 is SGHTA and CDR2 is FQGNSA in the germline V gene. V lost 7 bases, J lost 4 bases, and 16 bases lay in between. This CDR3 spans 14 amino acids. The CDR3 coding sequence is TGTGCCAGCAACGAAGGGGGATCTGGCTATGGCTACACCTTC. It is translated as CASNEGGSGYGYTF. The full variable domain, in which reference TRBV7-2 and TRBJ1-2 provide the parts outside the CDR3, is GAGVSQSPSNKVTEKGKDVELRCDPISGHTALYWYRQSLGQGLEFLIYFQGNSAPDKSGLPSDRFSAERTGGSVSTLTIQRTQQEDSAVYLCASNEGGSGYGYTFGSGTRLTVV.

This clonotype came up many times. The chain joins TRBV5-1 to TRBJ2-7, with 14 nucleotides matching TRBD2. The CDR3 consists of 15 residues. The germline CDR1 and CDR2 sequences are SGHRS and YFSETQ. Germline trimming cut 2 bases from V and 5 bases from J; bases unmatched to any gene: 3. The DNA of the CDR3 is TGCGCCAGCAGCTTCGGGACTAGCGGGAGAAACGAGCAGTACTTC. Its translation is CASSFGTSGRNEQYF.

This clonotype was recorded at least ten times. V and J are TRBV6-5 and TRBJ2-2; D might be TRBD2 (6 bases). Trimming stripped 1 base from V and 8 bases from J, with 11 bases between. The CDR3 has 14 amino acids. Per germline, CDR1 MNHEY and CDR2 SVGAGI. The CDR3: CASSYYPEGGELFF. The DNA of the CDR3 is TGTGCCAGCAGTTACTATCCGGAGGGTGGGGAGCTGTTTTTT.

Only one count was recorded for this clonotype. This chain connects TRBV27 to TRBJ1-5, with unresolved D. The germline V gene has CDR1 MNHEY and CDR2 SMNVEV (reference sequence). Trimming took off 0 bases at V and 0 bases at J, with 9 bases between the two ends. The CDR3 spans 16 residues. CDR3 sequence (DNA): TGTGCCAGCAGTTTATCGGCCGTGGGTAGCAATCAGCCCCAGCATTTT. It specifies CASSLSAVGSNQPQHF.

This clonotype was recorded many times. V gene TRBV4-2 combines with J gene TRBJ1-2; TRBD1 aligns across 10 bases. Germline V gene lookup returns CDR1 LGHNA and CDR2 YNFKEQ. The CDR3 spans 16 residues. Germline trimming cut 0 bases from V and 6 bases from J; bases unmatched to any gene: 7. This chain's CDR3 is CASSQDRDRGRDGYTF. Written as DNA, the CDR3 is TGTGCCAGCAGCCAAGACCGGGACAGGGGTAGGGATGGCTACACCTTC.

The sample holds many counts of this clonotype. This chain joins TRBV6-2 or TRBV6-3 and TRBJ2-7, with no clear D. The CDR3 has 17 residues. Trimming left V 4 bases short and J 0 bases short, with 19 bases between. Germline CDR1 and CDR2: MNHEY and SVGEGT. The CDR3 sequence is CASSFTATGPSSYEQYF. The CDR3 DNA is TGTGCCAGCAGTTTTACCGCAACCGGGCCTAGCTCCTACGAGCAGTACTTC.

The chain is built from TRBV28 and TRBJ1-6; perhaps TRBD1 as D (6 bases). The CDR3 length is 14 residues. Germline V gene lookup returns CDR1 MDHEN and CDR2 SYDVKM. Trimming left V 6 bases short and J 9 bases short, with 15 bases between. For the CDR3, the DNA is TGTGCCAGCAGACGTACAGGGAAAGCTTCACCCCTCCACTTT. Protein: CASRRTGKASPLHF.

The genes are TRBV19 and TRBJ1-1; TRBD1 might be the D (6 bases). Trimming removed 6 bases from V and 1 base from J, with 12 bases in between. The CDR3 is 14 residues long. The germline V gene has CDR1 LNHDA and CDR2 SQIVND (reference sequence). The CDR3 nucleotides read TGTGCCAGTAGGTCCAGGACAGAGAACACTGAAGCTTTCTTT. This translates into CASRSRTENTEAFF.

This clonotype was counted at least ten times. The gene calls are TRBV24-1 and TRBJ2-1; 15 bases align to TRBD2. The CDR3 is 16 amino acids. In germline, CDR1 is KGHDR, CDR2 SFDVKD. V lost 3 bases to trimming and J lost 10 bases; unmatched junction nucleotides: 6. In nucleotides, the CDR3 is TGTGCCACCAGTGATCCGGGACTAGCGGGAGGTAACGAGCAGTTCTTC. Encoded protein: CATSDPGLAGGNEQFF.

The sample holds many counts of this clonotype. The CDR3 DNA is TGTGCCAGCACCCCCGGCCCCAACTATGGCTACACCTTC. Amino acids: CASTPGPNYGYTF. The chain has TRBV28 and TRBJ1-2, with D hard to call. Trimming shortened V by 7 bases and J by 2 bases, and 11 bases separated the two germline ends. The CDR3 spans 13 residues. Germline V lookup: CDR1 MDHEN, CDR2 SYDVKM.

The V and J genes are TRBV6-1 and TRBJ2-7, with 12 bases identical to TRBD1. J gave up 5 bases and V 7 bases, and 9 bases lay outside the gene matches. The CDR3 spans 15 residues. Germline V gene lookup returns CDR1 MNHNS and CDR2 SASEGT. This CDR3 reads CASTPTGTGGNEQYF. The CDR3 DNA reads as TGTGCCAGCACCCCTACCGGGACAGGGGGCAACGAGCAGTACTTC.

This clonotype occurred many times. The CDR3 sequence is CAISDGPAGANVLTF. The CDR3 nucleotides are TGTGCCATCAGTGACGGCCCTGCGGGGGCCAACGTCCTGACTTTC. V and J are TRBV10-3 and TRBJ2-6; no firm D call. In germline, CDR1 is ENHRY, CDR2 SYGVKD. The V gene lost 3 bases and the J gene lost 4 bases, with 10 bases spanning the gap. This CDR3 contains 15 residues.

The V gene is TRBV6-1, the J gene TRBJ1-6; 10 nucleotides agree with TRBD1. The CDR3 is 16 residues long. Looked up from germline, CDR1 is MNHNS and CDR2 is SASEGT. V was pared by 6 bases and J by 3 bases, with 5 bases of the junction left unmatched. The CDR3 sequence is CASRTGQGLYNSPLHF. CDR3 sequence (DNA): TGTGCCAGCAGGACGGGACAGGGGCTCTATAATTCACCCCTCCACTTT.

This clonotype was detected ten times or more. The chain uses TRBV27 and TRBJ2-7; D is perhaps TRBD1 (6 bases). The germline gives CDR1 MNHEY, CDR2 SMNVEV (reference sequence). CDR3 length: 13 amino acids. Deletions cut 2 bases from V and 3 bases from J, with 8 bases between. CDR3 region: CASSLKGGYEQYF. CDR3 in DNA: TGTGCCAGCAGTTTAAAAGGGGGCTACGAGCAGTACTTC.

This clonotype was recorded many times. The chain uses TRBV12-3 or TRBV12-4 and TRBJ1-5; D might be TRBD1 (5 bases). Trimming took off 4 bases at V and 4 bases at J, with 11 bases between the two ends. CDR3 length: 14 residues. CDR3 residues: CASSWGTVNQPQHF. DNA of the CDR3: TGTGCCAGCAGTTGGGGGACGGTTAATCAGCCCCAGCATTTT.

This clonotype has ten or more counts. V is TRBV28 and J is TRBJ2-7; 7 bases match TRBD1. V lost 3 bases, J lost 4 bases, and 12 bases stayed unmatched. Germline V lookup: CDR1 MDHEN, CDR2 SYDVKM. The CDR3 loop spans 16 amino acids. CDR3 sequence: CASSFLLKGGRYEQYF. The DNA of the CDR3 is TGTGCCAGCAGTTTTTTGTTGAAAGGGGGCAGATACGAGCAGTACTTC. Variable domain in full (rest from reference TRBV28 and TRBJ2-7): DVKVTQSSRYLVKRTGEKVFLECVQDMDHENMFWYRQDPGLGLRLIYFSYDVKMKEKGDIPEGYSVSREKKERFSLILESASTNQTSMYLCASSFLLKGGRYEQYFGPGTRLTVT.